Below are 28 T cell receptor beta chains sequenced from a single sample in a study of regulatory and conventional T cells in breast cancer. TCRdb ran MiXCR on the PCR reads and lists one entry per CDR3 protein. Among fewer than 20,000 distinct CDR3 sequences listed, 25% to 40% were seen once. Input material: conventional T cells from blood. All receptors derive from a female donor in good health.

On this clonotype itself: A read error may be the cause here, since a much bigger clone is one base away. This chain's CDR3 is CASSPRGDTNEQFF. The CDR3 DNA reads TGTGCCAGCAGCCCCCGGGGGGATACTAATGAGCAGTTCTTC. This sequence joins TRBV7-9 and TRBJ2-1; 7 bases match TRBD2. In germline, CDR1 is SEHNR, CDR2 FQNEAQ (reference sequence). The CDR3 has 14 residues. Trimming took 5 bases from V and 7 from J; bases not matched to a gene: 8.

Of note for this clonotype: A much larger clonotype is one base distant, so this may be a read error. The CDR3 loop reads CASSFLIAGDEQLF. The CDR3, as DNA: TGTGCCAGCAGTTTCTTAATAGCGGGGGATGAGCAGCTCTTC. The chain joins TRBV12-3 or TRBV12-4 to TRBJ2-1, with 9 bases matching TRBD2. This CDR3 has 14 residues.

A word on this clonotype: A much more abundant neighbour one base away suggests this may be a read error. The chain couples TRBV20-1 to TRBJ1-1, with D unresolved. Germline V gene data show CDR1 as DFQATT and CDR2 as SNEGSKA (reference sequence). Trimming stripped 8 bases from V and 1 base from J, with 23 bases between. The CDR3 extends over 16 amino acids. The DNA of the CDR3 is TGCAGTACCCTCCTCAGGCTGGGGAGGCCGAACACTGAAGCTTTCTTT. This sequence encodes CSTLLRLGRPNTEAFF.

V and J are TRBV20-1 and TRBJ1-5; the D gene is possibly TRBD1 (5 bases). Trimming pared 1 base from V and 5 bases from J, leaving 9 bases between. This CDR3 comprises 13 residues. The germline gives CDR1 DFQATT, CDR2 SNEGSKA (reference sequence). CDR3 bases: TGCAGTGCTAGAGGGGGCTTGGATCAGCCCCAGCATTTT. Amino acid sequence: CSARGGLDQPQHF.

The table lists this clonotype with many counts. This chain joins TRBV4-3 and TRBJ2-3, with a tentative D call TRBD1 (6 bases). Trimming removed 4 bases from V and 2 bases from J, with 16 bases in between. There are 16 residues in the CDR3. Germline CDR1 and CDR2: LGHNA and YSLEER. CDR3 coding DNA: TGCGCCAGCAGCCCCTCGGACAGCAACACCACAGATACGCAGTATTTT. Its translation is CASSPSDSNTTDTQYF.

This chain connects TRBV5-1 to TRBJ2-7; TRBD2 matches at 11 bases. The germline V gene has CDR1 SGHRS and CDR2 YFSETQ. V lost 4 bases to trimming and J lost 1 base; unmatched junction nucleotides: 4. The CDR3 consists of 15 residues. For the CDR3, the DNA is TGCGCCAGCAGCCTCAGGACTAGCGGGTCCTACGAGCAGTACTTC. Protein product: CASSLRTSGSYEQYF.

Turning to this clonotype: A read error is possible here, since a much larger clone lies one base away. The rearrangement joins TRBV6-2 or TRBV6-3 to TRBJ2-7; 10 bases match TRBD1. This CDR3 is built from 15 residues. CDR1 MNHEY and CDR2 SVGEGT come from the germline V gene. This CDR3 is CASGDSGTGAYKQYF. DNA of the CDR3: TGTGCCAGCGGCGACTCCGGGACAGGGGCCTACAAGCAGTACTTC.

Written as DNA, the CDR3 is TGTGCCAGCAGTTCCAGACAGGGGATCTCCTACGAGCAGTACTTC. Encoded protein: CASSSRQGISYEQYF. This sequence joins TRBV27 and TRBJ2-7; 8 nucleotides match TRBD1. From germline, CDR1 is MNHEY and CDR2 SMNVEV (reference sequence). There are 15 residues in the CDR3. Trimming at V came to 4 bases and at J to 0 bases, leaving 5 bases not matched to a gene.

This chain connects TRBV21-1 to TRBJ1-2; the D call in the table, TRBD1, was not verified against the DNA. TRBV21-1 is flagged as a pseudogene. There are 13 residues in the CDR3. Here the CDR3 DNA reads TGTGCCAGCAGCCCAGGGAAGGACTATGGCTACACCTTC. Protein product: CASSPGKDYGYTF.

This chain joins TRBV6-5 and TRBJ1-2; TRBD1 is a possible D gene (5 bases). Trimming removed 4 bases from V and 0 bases from J, with 21 bases in between. The germline V gene encodes CDR1 MNHEY and CDR2 SVGAGI. The CDR3 is made up of 18 amino acids. CDR3 DNA sequence: TGTGCCAGCAGTTCCCCGAGTTCCCCAGACAGTACTAACTATGGCTACACCTTC. It yields the protein CASSSPSSPDSTNYGYTF.

This clonotype has more than one count but fewer than ten. This chain connects TRBV7-2 to TRBJ2-1; D is uncertain. The length of the CDR3 is 13 residues. Germline CDR1 reads SGHTA; CDR2 reads FQGNSA. V lost 4 bases and J lost 0, with 4 bases in between. CDR3 sequence reads: CASSSSSYNEQFF. The CDR3 nucleotides are TGTGCCAGCAGCTCGAGCTCCTACAATGAGCAGTTCTTC.

By share, this clonotype counts as medium-sized (0.01 to 0.1%). This rearrangement joins TRBV7-9 to TRBJ2-6; 9 positions agree with TRBD2. Germline CDR1 and CDR2: SEHNR and FQNEAQ (reference sequence). J lost 2 bases, V lost 5 bases, and 7 bases had no gene match. This CDR3 comprises 17 residues. The CDR3 sequence: CASSIPSGAPGANVLTF. CDR3 coding DNA: TGTGCCAGCAGCATACCTAGCGGGGCGCCTGGGGCCAACGTCCTGACTTTC. Full variable domain (missing parts from reference TRBV7-9 and TRBJ2-6): DTGVSQNPRHKITKRGQNVTFRCDPISEHNRLYWYRQTLGQGPEFLTYFQNEAQLEKSRLLSDRFSAERPKGSFSTLEIQRTEQGDSAMYLCASSIPSGAPGANVLTFGAGSRLTVL.

A few counts support this clonotype. The rearrangement uses TRBV12-3 or TRBV12-4 and TRBJ1-6; the match to TRBD1 covers 10 bases. The CDR3 totals 15 residues. The junction had 3 bases not matched to a gene; V was cut back by 3 bases and J by 7 bases. CDR3 bases: TGTGCCAGCAGTTTCGAGGGACAGGGGAATTCACCCCTCCACTTT. Residues: CASSFEGQGNSPLHF.

In its sample, this clonotype ranks as large. This chain connects TRBV29-1 to TRBJ1-4, with D unclear. CDR1 and CDR2 (germline): SQVTM, ANQGSEA. CDR3 size: 11 residues. V was clipped by 2 bases and J by 8 bases, with 6 bases between them. The CDR3: CSVESGEKLFF. In DNA form, the CDR3 reads TGCAGCGTTGAATCCGGGGAAAAACTGTTTTTT.

This clonotype was counted a few times. The chain joins TRBV7-3 to TRBJ2-3, with 8 nucleotides matching TRBD1. In germline, CDR1 is SGHTA, CDR2 FQGTGA. V lost 5 bases, J lost 3 bases, and 7 bases stayed unmatched. The CDR3 has 15 residues. The CDR3 sequence: CASSPQGQETDTQYF. The DNA for the CDR3 is TGTGCCAGCAGCCCCCAGGGACAGGAGACAGATACGCAGTATTTT.

The rearrangement links TRBV15 to TRBJ1-3; the D gene is possibly TRBD1 (5 bases). This CDR3 is 15 amino acids long. The germline gives CDR1 LNHNV, CDR2 YYDKDF (reference sequence). The V gene lost 1 base and the J gene lost 2 bases, with 9 bases spanning the gap. The CDR3 region has the DNA TGTGCCACCAGCAGAGTCCAGGGTCCTGGAAACACCATATATTTT. Its protein product is CATSRVQGPGNTIYF.

The V call is TRBV20-1, the J call TRBJ2-5, with a weak D call TRBD2 (5 bases). The V gene lost 7 bases and the J gene lost 5 bases, with 14 bases spanning the gap. The V gene's germline CDR1 is DFQATT and CDR2 SNEGSKA (reference sequence). This CDR3 region has 12 residues. The CDR3 loop reads CSVNREGETQYF. CDR3 bases: TGCAGTGTCAACCGGGAAGGGGAGACCCAGTACTTC.

The V gene is TRBV2, the J gene TRBJ1-6; unclear D gene. The CDR3 spans 14 residues. Germline V lookup: CDR1 SNHLY, CDR2 FYNNEI. Trimming left V 4 bases short and J 5 bases short, with 9 bases between. The CDR3 sequence: CASSGGRNNSPLHF. CDR3 DNA sequence: TGTGCCAGCAGTGGAGGCAGGAATAATTCACCCCTCCACTTT.

Details on this clonotype: A clone one base away is much larger, so this may be a read error. The V and J genes are TRBV20-1 and TRBJ2-5; TRBD1 might be the D (5 bases). V lost 2 bases and J 7 bases, leaving 14 bases between the germline ends. The CDR3 is 13 residues long. CDR1 DFQATT and CDR2 SNEGSKA come from the germline V gene (reference sequence). CDR3 protein: CSARRGRGGTQYF. CDR3 DNA: TGCAGTGCTAGAAGGGGCCGTGGCGGGACCCAGTACTTC.

V is TRBV29-1 and J is TRBJ1-2, with D perhaps matching TRBD1 (6 bases). Between the trimmed V and J ends, which lost 6 bases and 4 bases, there was a span of 15 bases. CDR1 and CDR2 from the germline V gene are SQVTM and ANQGSEA. The CDR3 is made up of 13 amino acids. The CDR3 DNA sequence: TGCAGCGTCTGGAGACAGGAGCTCTATGGCTACACCTTC. This codes for CSVWRQELYGYTF. The full variable domain, rest sourced from reference TRBV29-1 and TRBJ1-2, is SAVISQKPSRDICQRGTSLTIQCQVDSQVTMMFWYRQQPGQSLTLIATANQGSEATYESGFVIDKFPISRPNLTFSTLTVSNMSPEDSSIYLCSVWRQELYGYTFGSGTRLTVV.

This clonotype was picked up a small number of times. The chain uses TRBV6-2 or TRBV6-3 and TRBJ2-7; D not certain. CDR1 is MNHEY and CDR2 is SVGEGT in the germline V gene. The CDR3 loop spans 14 amino acids. The V end lost 0 bases, the J end lost 3 bases, and 9 bases lay between the germline ends. CDR3 residues: CASSYSPEIYEQYF. The CDR3, as DNA: TGTGCCAGCAGTTACTCCCCCGAGATCTACGAGCAGTACTTC.

This clonotype is medium-sized in the sample. The J gene is TRBJ2-3, the V gene TRBV7-3; 10 bases agree with TRBD2. CDR1 SGHTA and CDR2 FQGTGA come from the germline V gene. The CDR3 length is 14 residues. V gave up 8 bases and J gave up 6 bases; unmatched junction bases: 8. The CDR3 here is CASSGLAASDTQYF. The CDR3 coding sequence is TGTGCCAGCTCCGGACTAGCGGCAAGTGATACGCAGTATTTT.

The rearrangement links TRBV7-2 to TRBJ2-2; D might be TRBD1 (5 bases). Between the trimmed V and J ends, which lost 2 bases and 6 bases, there was a span of 13 bases. Germline assignment: CDR1 SGHTA and CDR2 FQGNSA. The CDR3 sequence is 15 residues long. CDR3 region: CASSLIQGVPGELFF. As DNA, the CDR3 is TGTGCCAGCAGCTTAATCCAAGGGGTCCCCGGGGAGCTGTTTTTT.

This clonotype was recorded once. A much larger clone lies one base from this, so it may be a read error. The chain combines TRBV7-2 with TRBJ1-5; D perhaps matches TRBD1 (7 bases). The DNA matches TRBJ2-3 better at its end, which makes the J call doubtful. Germline V gene sequence: CDR1 SGHTA, CDR2 FQGNSA. This CDR3 contains 14 residues. This CDR3 reads CASSLRQGGQPQYF. In nucleotides, the CDR3 is TGTGCCAGCAGCTTACGACAGGGAGGTCAGCCCCAGTATTTT.

This clonotype was seen more than once but under ten times. The chain uses TRBV6-2 or TRBV6-3 and TRBJ2-7; no definite D call. This CDR3 contains 12 residues. The germline V gene encodes CDR1 MNHEY and CDR2 SVGEGT. V dropped 5 bases and J dropped 6 bases, with 11 bases sitting between them. CDR3 bases: TGTGCCAGCAGTCAGAGCCTTTTCGAGCAGTACTTC. It codes for CASSQSLFEQYF.

This clonotype was seen a handful of times. This rearrangement joins TRBV11-2 to TRBJ2-2; D gene unclear. This CDR3 is 15 amino acids long. Germline loops: CDR1 SGHAT, CDR2 FQNNGV. The V and J ends lost 5 bases and 7 bases respectively, with 17 bases between them. CDR3 in amino acids: CASSTPQRRVGELFF. Here the CDR3 DNA reads TGTGCCAGCAGCACCCCTCAACGTAGGGTCGGGGAGCTGTTTTTT.

This clonotype was recorded a few times. The V and J genes are TRBV5-5 and TRBJ2-1, with 7 bases aligning to TRBD1. CDR3 length: 15 amino acids. Trimming removed 4 bases from V and 1 base from J; junction bases left unmatched: 5. The germline V gene has CDR1 SGHKS and CDR2 YYEKEE (reference sequence). The CDR3 reads CASSPGQLSYNEQFF. The CDR3 nucleotides are TGTGCCAGCAGCCCGGGACAGCTGTCCTACAATGAGCAGTTCTTC.

This clonotype was counted at least ten times. The V gene is TRBV20-1, the J gene TRBJ2-5, with 9 bases aligning to TRBD1. This CDR3 region has 16 residues. Germline V lookup: CDR1 DFQATT, CDR2 SNEGSKA (reference sequence). With 2 bases clipped from V and 2 bases from J, the junction kept 9 bases outside the gene matches. The CDR3 nucleotides read TGCAGTGCTAGAAGGGGCTCGACAGGGGGACAAGAGACCCAGTACTTC. Translated: CSARRGSTGGQETQYF.